What follows describes a single T cell receptor beta chain. The junction and the germline gene differ at one end; a read error may be behind it. The CDR3 is made up of 14 amino acids. Germline V gives CDR1 SGHKS, CDR2 YYEKEE (reference sequence). The investigators made TCR beta cDNA from about 0.45 ug total RNA, using a constant-region primer. Three nested multiplex PCR rounds, a slightly modified ARM-PCR method, built the TCR beta libraries. The study ran its first two PCR rounds for around 9 cycles each, using TRBV1-TRBV30 forward primers and a C-beta reverse primer. TCRdb passed the multiplex PCR reads through MiXCR, listing each CDR3 protein once. The data hold more than 55,000 distinct CDR3 sequences, with 65% to 80% observed a single time. This sample stems from a study of tumor-infiltrating lymphocytes in primary liver carcinoma. Between about 18 and 33 mg of unsorted bulk tissue served as the source from which RNA and DNA were co-extracted.

The sequencing input was liver tumor tissue from sampling region 2. Subset of the sample: tumor region T2, inferior pole. V gene TRBV5-5 combines with J gene TRBJ2-3; a weak D match, TRBD2 (5 bases). This sequence originates from a man aged 35-49 years with primary liver carcinoma and hepatitis B virus infection. CDR3 nucleotides: TGTGCCAGCAGCTTGGGGACTTACACAGATGCGCAATATTTT. This encodes CASSLGTYTDAQYF.